Reported below is one T cell receptor (beta chain). The antigen is unknown. These data originate in a study of cytomegalovirus exposure and HLA in healthy donors. Study-wide context: The study placed around 80% of its 350 to 450 genotyped donors in the Caucasian-associated ancestry cluster.

General study points: Analyzed later, most CMV-associated TCR beta chains appeared HLA-restricted. In a later analysis, HLA-associated TCR beta chains were more clonally expanded than equally common others.

These donors, healthy bone marrow donors, were studied. Primers: 60 Vbeta forward and 13 Jbeta reverse. Data came from immunoSEQ multiplex PCR; TCRdb stores just in-frame clones and leaves some out. The data contain about 250,000 clones, 70% to 90% of them singletons. The sequence came from a girl aged 2 to 10 in good health and CMV-seronegative. The material sequenced was PBMCs.

CDR3 coding DNA: TGTGCCAGCAGCGGCGGACCCGGGACAGGGACCCTCTCTGGGCGGAAACTGTTTTTT. Protein product: CASSGGPGTGTLSGRKLFF. The rearrangement joins TRBV9 to TRBJ1-4, with TRBD1 identical over 9 bases. The CDR3 covers 19 residues. Germline V gene lookup returns CDR1 SGDLS and CDR2 YYNGEE. V was pared by 3 bases and J by 11 bases, with 23 bases of the junction left unmatched.